This entry features one TCR beta chain sequence. Its antigen is unknown. Losses at the gene ends were 5 bases for V and 4 bases for J; bases not matched to a gene: 5. Germline V gene sequence: CDR1 LNHDA, CDR2 SQIVND (reference sequence). The CDR3 totals 15 residues. This entry is derived from a study of long-term antiretroviral therapy in people with HIV. General study points: HIV repertoires had narrower CDR3 length ranges than controls. Before ART, certain clones expanded, and these dominated the repertoire at all time points. After ART, diversity increased yet remained lower than transplant donor controls.

An immunoSEQ assay, version v3.0, was performed at survey level. Here immunoSEQ multiplex PCR was the method, and the copy in TCRdb shows in-frame clones only, minus some. This sample has approximately 28,000 clones, with 65% to 85% found just once. This sequence joins TRBV19 and TRBJ2-1, with 10 bases aligning to TRBD2. The sequence was obtained from a man between 18 and 29 years old with HIV. Material: unsorted PBMCs, obtained 0.8 years before starting antiretroviral therapy. As DNA, the CDR3 is TGTGCCAGTAGTTCCGGGACTAGCGCATACAATGAGCAGTTCTTC. Its translation: CASSSGTSAYNEQFF.